The T cell receptor beta chain under discussion was sequenced for a study of regulatory T cells in long-lasting Graves disease. To make TCR beta libraries, researchers used iRepertoire HTBI primers and Arm-PCR of CDR3 regions. TCRdb re-called the multiplex PCR reads with MiXCR, one entry per CDR3 protein. The data contain a few hundred thousand distinct CDR3 sequences, 23% of them singletons. To note about this clonotype: Its antigen remains unidentified.

The CDR3 is made up of 15 amino acids. The V and J ends lost 1 base and 6 bases, in that order; junction bases with no gene match: 3. Germline V gives CDR1 MDHEN, CDR2 SYDVKM. Time point of the sample: persistent/refractory GD, antithyroid drugs over 5 years with positive TRAb. Making the TCR library involved RNA that had been extracted from PBMCs. EDTA tubes received about 9.6 milliliters of drawn peripheral blood. Points from the study as a whole: Public clonotype sharing was higher in persistent than newly diagnosed patients.

This rearrangement joins TRBV28 to TRBJ2-7; TRBD2 aligns across 13 bases. The clonotype originates from a female donor with Graves disease. The material sequenced was peripheral blood mononuclear cells (PBMCs), taken when the disease was refractory, from a patient treated with antithyroid drugs. The CDR3 loop is CASSLSGLAGCEQYF. CDR3 DNA sequence: TGTGCCAGCAGTTTATCGGGACTAGCGGGATGCGAGCAGTACTTC.